The 13 T cell receptor beta chains below come from one sample, sequenced in a study of molecular identifiers for immune sequencing clone quantification. TCRdb re-called the PCR reads through MiXCR, storing one row per CDR3 protein. The table shows some 580,000 distinct CDR3 sequences, with around 25% occurring only once. The source material was naive CD8+ T cells from blood, with Jurkat cell RNA spiked in. The sample's subset: FACS-sorted CD8+CD4-CCR7+CD45RA+ naive T cells. These TCRs come from a human donor in good health. Some libraries in this study had Jurkat cell RNA spiked in.

This sequence joins TRBV7-3 and TRBJ2-1; 10 nucleotides align to TRBD1. This CDR3 comprises 16 residues. J was trimmed by 4 bases and V by 0 bases; bases with no gene match: 3. The germline CDR1 and CDR2 sequences are SGHTA and FQGTGA. The CDR3 is CASSLTGQGPYNEQFF. CDR3 DNA sequence: TGTGCCAGCAGCTTAACGGGACAGGGGCCATACAATGAGCAGTTCTTC.

About this clonotype itself: Given a much more abundant clone one base away, this may be a read error. This CDR3 is missing its conserved last phenylalanine or tryptophan, likely due to a read error. The chain recombines TRBV4-3 with TRBJ1-5; 9 bases agree with TRBD1. V lost 0 bases, J lost 5 bases, and 11 bases stayed unmatched. This CDR3 has 18 residues. The germline V gene encodes CDR1 LGHNA and CDR2 YSLEER. DNA for the CDR3: TGCGCCAGCAGCCAAGAAGCATTTTTCCGGGACAGGGATCAGCCCCAGCATTGT. The encoded protein is CASSQEAFFRDRDQPQHC.

There are a few counts of this clonotype. The chain is built from TRBV6-5 and TRBJ1-6; D uncertain. The CDR3 extends over 15 amino acids. Germline V gives CDR1 MNHEY, CDR2 SVGAGI. Trimming pared 5 bases from V and 6 bases from J, leaving 14 bases between. The CDR3 is CASSNTGVGNSPLHF. Written as DNA, the CDR3 is TGTGCCAGCAGTAACACCGGGGTGGGTAATTCACCCCTCCACTTT.

This clonotype was counted many times. This sequence joins TRBV5-4 and TRBJ2-7; 9 bases align to TRBD1. The CDR3 covers 15 residues. From germline, CDR1 is SGHNT and CDR2 YYREEE (reference sequence). V was pared by 3 bases and J by 3 bases, with 7 bases of the junction left unmatched. The CDR3 here is CASSSPGQGGYEQYF. In nucleotides, the CDR3 is TGTGCCAGCAGCTCTCCGGGACAGGGAGGCTACGAGCAGTACTTC.

The chain joins TRBV4-3 to TRBJ1-4; perhaps TRBD1 as D (6 bases). V lost 2 bases to trimming and J lost 7 bases, with 20 bases between them. This CDR3 has 17 amino acids. Per germline, CDR1 LGHNA and CDR2 YSLEER. The CDR3 DNA reads TGCGCCAGCAGCCAAATGGACAGCCGTCCTAACCTTGAAAAACTGTTTTTT. This encodes CASSQMDSRPNLEKLFF.

Points on this clonotype: Just one base apart from a much larger clone, this may be a read error. The chain is built from TRBV6-1 and TRBJ1-5; TRBD1 agrees at 11 bases. The length of the CDR3 is 15 residues. Germline CDR1 reads MNHNS; CDR2 reads SASEGT. The CDR3 DNA reads TGTGCCAGCACCAGGACAGGGGGCGGCAATCAGCCCCAGCAGTTT. Residues: CASTRTGGGNQPQQF.

In its sample, this clonotype was seen a few times. This rearrangement joins TRBV19 to TRBJ2-3; 10 bases are a match to TRBD1. The germline CDR1 and CDR2 sequences are LNHDA and SQIVND (reference sequence). J gave up 3 bases and V 4 bases, and 7 bases lay outside the gene matches. The CDR3 length is 16 residues. The CDR3 region has the DNA TGTGCCAGTAGTACGCCAGACAGGGGGCTAACAGATACGCAGTATTTT. Translated, it gives CASSTPDRGLTDTQYF.

This clonotype was found many times. The rearrangement links TRBV7-2 to TRBJ2-1; possible D gene TRBD1, 6 bases. The CDR3 consists of 16 residues. Trimming removed 2 bases from V and 0 bases from J, with 11 bases in between. Per germline, CDR1 SGHTA and CDR2 FQGNSA. The CDR3 sequence: CASSLTTGISYNEQFF. CDR3 bases: TGTGCCAGCAGCTTAACTACAGGGATCTCCTACAATGAGCAGTTCTTC.

A word on this clonotype: Given a much more abundant clone one base away, this may be a read error. The rearrangement links TRBV6-2 or TRBV6-3 to TRBJ2-7; D unclear. V lost 2 bases and J lost 6, with 11 bases in between. The CDR3 totals 13 residues. The germline gives CDR1 MNHEY, CDR2 SVGEGT. CDR3 nucleotide sequence: TGTGCCAGCAGTTACGGAAAGGGTTTCGAGCAGTACTTC. Translated, it gives CASSYGKGFEQYF.

This clonotype showed up just a few times. V gene TRBV7-9 combines with J gene TRBJ2-1; D is undetermined. Germline values: CDR1 SEHNR, CDR2 FQNEAQ (reference sequence). Between the trimmed V and J ends, which lost 4 bases and 3 bases, there was a span of 13 bases. This CDR3 is built from 15 residues. The CDR3 nucleotides read TGTGCCAGCAGCTCGCCCCGGACCGTCTACAATGAGCAGTTCTTC. This codes for CASSSPRTVYNEQFF.

V gene TRBV3-1 combines with J gene TRBJ2-2; 7 nucleotides line up with TRBD1. CDR1 is LGHDT and CDR2 is YNNKEL in the germline V gene (reference sequence). V shed 0 bases, J shed 0 bases, and the junction held 4 bases outside the gene matches. This CDR3 region has 17 residues. CDR3 bases: TGTGCCAGCAGCCAAGATCCAGGGACAGCGAACACCGGGGAGCTGTTTTTT. Translating it yields CASSQDPGTANTGELFF. Supplemented by reference TRBV3-1 and TRBJ2-2, the full variable domain reads DTAVSQTPKYLVTQMGNDKSIKCEQNLGHDTMYWYKQDSKKFLKIMFSYNNKELIINETVPNRFSPKSPDKAHLNLHINSLELGDSAVYFCASSQDPGTANTGELFFGEGSRLTVL.

The chain is built from TRBV11-2 and TRBJ2-3; no clear D gene. Germline V gene data show CDR1 as SGHAT and CDR2 as FQNNGV. The CDR3 loop spans 12 amino acids. V shed 11 bases and J shed 3 bases, with 12 bases lying between them. CDR3 sequence reads: CARGFLTDTQYF. The CDR3 region has the DNA TGTGCCCGCGGTTTCCTGACAGATACGCAGTATTTT.

With respect to this clonotype: The CDR3 does not close with the conserved phenylalanine or tryptophan, likely indicating a read error. The chain carries TRBV19 and TRBJ2-2, with D perhaps matching TRBD1 (5 bases). From germline, CDR1 is LNHDA and CDR2 SQIVND (reference sequence). The CDR3 is made up of 15 amino acids. The V end was cut by 3 bases, the J end by 4 bases, with 12 bases between. CDR3: CASSIATASTGELFS. The CDR3 DNA follows: TGTGCCAGTAGTATCGCGACAGCCTCCACCGGGGAGCTGTTTTCT.